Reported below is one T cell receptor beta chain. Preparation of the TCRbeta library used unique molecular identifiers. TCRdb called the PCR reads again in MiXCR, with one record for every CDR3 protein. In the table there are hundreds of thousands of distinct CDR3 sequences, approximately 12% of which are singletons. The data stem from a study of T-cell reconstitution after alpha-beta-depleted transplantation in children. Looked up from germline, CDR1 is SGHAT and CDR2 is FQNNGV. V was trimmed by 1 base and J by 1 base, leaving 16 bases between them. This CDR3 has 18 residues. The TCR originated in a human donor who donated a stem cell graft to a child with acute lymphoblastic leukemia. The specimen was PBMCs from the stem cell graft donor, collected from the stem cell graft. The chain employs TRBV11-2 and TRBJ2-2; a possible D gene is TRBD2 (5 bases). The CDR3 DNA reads TGTGCCAGCAGCTTAGTGGTTCGGGGTAGCGAGAACACCGGGGAGCTGTTTTTT. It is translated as CASSLVVRGSENTGELFF. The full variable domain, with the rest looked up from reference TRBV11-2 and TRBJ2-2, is EAGVAQSPRYKIIEKRQSVAFWCNPISGHATLYWYQQILGQGPKLLIQFQNNGVVDDSQLPKDRFSAERLKGVDSTLKIQPAKLEDSAVYLCASSLVVRGSENTGELFFGEGSRLTVL.